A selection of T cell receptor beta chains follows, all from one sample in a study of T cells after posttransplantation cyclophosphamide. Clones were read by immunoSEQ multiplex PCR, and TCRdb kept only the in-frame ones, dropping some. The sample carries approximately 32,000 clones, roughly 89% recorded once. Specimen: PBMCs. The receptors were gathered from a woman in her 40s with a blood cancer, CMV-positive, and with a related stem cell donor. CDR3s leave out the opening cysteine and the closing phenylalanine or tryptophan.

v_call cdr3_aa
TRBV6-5 ASIGPPQDTQY
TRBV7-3 ASSPTDRGDSPLH
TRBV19 ASSSGRGGQINQPQH
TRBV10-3 AISERQVKAHNEQF
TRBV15 ATSRAQGGNQPQH
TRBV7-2 ASSSGTGAYGYT
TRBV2 ASSELASYEQY
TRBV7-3 ASSLTASGANVLT
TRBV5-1 ASSLGGPSGGLWETQY
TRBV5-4 ASKMTGPQETQY
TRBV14 ASSHRGTYEQY
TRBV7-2 ASSLVGGWRGLTYEQY
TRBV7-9 ASSSGQGTYSNQPQH
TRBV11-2 ASSLGTRGNTGELF
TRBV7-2 ASSLEGTGRNYEQY
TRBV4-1 ASSQTGAEQF
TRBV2 ASRSDRVVYNEQF
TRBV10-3 AISEAGTGGADTQY
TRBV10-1 ASQDRGGEAF
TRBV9 ASSSERGVTDTQY
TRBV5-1 ASSFKFRGTEAF
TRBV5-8 ASGEPGQGFVEQY
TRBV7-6 ASSLKTGGEQY
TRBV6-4 ASSDSGAVDNSPLH
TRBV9 ASSVEGTGSYNEQF
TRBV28 ASSPTSDSSYEQY
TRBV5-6 ASSLVDRGPSYT
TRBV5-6 ASSLGQGGFRNTEAF
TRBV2 ASSNSGGSTDTQY
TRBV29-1 SVVRETRRAF
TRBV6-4 ASSAGQGSPYEQY
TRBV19 ASSYPRGTSGHLNEQF
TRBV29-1 SVGDRYGGYT
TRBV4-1 ASSQDRPGNTEAF
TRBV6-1 ASSVIQGPNEQF
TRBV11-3 ASSLGGRGAGELF
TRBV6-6 ASRGVGRNTEAF
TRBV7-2 ASSLTALGNTEAF
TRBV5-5 ASSLDRGFVGKNIQY
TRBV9 ASSVQDTDYEQY
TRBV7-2 ASSPRLRTGGYT
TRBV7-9 ASSLVVYEQY
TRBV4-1 ASSQVSGGEDTQY
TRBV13 ASSPYGTGGGRDTETQY
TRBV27 ASSSAGPYEQY
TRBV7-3 ASSSSGGASYEQY
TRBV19 ASGTGSPFRNTEAF
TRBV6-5 ASSTGGRGPQH
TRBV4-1 ASSQEGRAEGYEQY
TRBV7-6 ASSRTGGSGNTIY
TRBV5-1 ASSLRGQGGSEQF
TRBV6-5 ASAGIYNEQF
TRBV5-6 ASSLGGVDTQY
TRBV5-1 ASSRDHGANYGYT
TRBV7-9 ASRSLNRLPNTEAF